The sequence of this T cell receptor beta chain was determined in a study of blood T cell repertoires in COVID-19. Only in-frame clones appear in the TCRdb table, and some are missing; sequencing was by immunoSEQ multiplex PCR. The top ten clones hold 8.5% of a sample with about 70,000 clones, about 93% of them seen once. V was cut by 4 bases and J by 5 bases, with 18 bases left in between. Germline values: CDR1 MGHDK, CDR2 SYGVNS. The CDR3 covers 16 residues. Sample: peripheral blood. The receptor was isolated from a human donor in a cohort sampled during active COVID-19. The chain joins TRBV25-1 to TRBJ1-5; tentative D call: TRBD1 (6 bases). The CDR3 nucleotides read TGTGCCAGCAGTGCCCTCCCTGACAGGACCTATCAGCCCCAGCATTTT. Residues: CASSALPDRTYQPQHF.